Given below is one T cell receptor (beta chain) in context. Its antigen is not yet known. The input lacks base qualities; no much larger clone sits a single base away. Library method: the immunoSEQ multiplex PCR assay. Sourced from immuneACCESS, this table was stored by TCRdb with only in-frame sequences that have V and J called. A share of the clones is absent; for the studies checked, an unresolved V gene accounts for under half, and the remainder has no known explanation. The sample table shows 100,000 to 140,000 clones, and less than 95% are seen once. The top ten constitute roughly 0.82% of the sample. This entry comes from a study of T cell changes during pregnancy in multiple sclerosis (dated by TCRdb to between 2018 and 2020). Background for the entire study: The study looked at changes in the T cell repertoire across pregnancy in women with multiple sclerosis.

Looking up the germline V gene (reference sequence) yields CDR1 LNHNV and CDR2 YYDKDF. The CDR3 runs 15 amino acids, cysteine and phenylalanine included. The entry retains the CDR3 DNA only, 45 bases that are in frame from base 1. Here V drops 3 bases and J drops 9 bases, and the junction holds 5 bases not matched to any gene. The input for sequencing was peripheral blood, taken in the third trimester of pregnancy. The sequence is built from TRBV15 and TRBJ2-1, with 13 central nucleotides matching TRBD2. This clonotype originated in a female donor in good health, enrolled as a control in a pregnancy study. The CDR3 protein: CATSSGTSGATEQFF. DNA sequence: TGTGCCACCAGCAGTGGGACTAGCGGGGCGACTGAGCAGTTCTTC.